The clone carrying this T cell receptor beta chain has a count of ten or more. Its antigen is not known. Germline CDR1 is SEHNR and CDR2 is FQNEAQ (reference sequence). The CDR3 has 18 amino acids. V lost 1 base and J lost 3, with 19 bases in between. The record originates from a study of T cells in Graves' hyperthyroidism and ophthalmopathy. The study, taken as a whole, reports: Most thyroid clonotypes that were expanded above 0.001 also turned up in blood. Stable hyperthyroidism was separated from ophthalmopathy by a model based on 13 V-J features.

RNA transcripts served as the template for amplifying TCR beta CDR3 regions. During a first-round RT-PCR of the TCR CDR3, the HTBI primer set was used. TCRdb ran MiXCR on the multiplex PCR reads and lists one entry per CDR3 protein. The sample consists of about 400,000 distinct CDR3 sequences, about a sixth of them appearing once. Not enrolled were patients with uncontrolled infection, other autoimmune disease, pregnancy or lactation. Sample: blood. The V call is TRBV7-9, the J call TRBJ1-5, with D unclear. The sequence came from a young woman with Graves' hyperthyroidism. The CDR3 region is CASSLVGIGGRNNQPQHF. The CDR3 coding sequence is TGTGCCAGCAGCTTAGTAGGAATTGGCGGACGTAACAATCAGCCCCAGCATTTT.